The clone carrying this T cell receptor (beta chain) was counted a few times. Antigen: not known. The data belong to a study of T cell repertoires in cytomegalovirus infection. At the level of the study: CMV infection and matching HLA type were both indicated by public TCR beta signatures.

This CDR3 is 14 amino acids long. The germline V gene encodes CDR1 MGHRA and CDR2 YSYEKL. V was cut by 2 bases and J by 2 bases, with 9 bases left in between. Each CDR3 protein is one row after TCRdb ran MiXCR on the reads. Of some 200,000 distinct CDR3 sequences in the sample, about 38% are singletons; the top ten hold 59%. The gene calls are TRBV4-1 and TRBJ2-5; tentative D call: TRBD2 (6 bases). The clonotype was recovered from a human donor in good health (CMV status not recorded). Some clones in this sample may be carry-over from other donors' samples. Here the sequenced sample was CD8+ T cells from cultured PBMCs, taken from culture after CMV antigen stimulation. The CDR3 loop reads CASSQLGLQETQYF. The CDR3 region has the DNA TGCGCCAGCAGCCAACTGGGACTGCAAGAGACCCAGTACTTC.